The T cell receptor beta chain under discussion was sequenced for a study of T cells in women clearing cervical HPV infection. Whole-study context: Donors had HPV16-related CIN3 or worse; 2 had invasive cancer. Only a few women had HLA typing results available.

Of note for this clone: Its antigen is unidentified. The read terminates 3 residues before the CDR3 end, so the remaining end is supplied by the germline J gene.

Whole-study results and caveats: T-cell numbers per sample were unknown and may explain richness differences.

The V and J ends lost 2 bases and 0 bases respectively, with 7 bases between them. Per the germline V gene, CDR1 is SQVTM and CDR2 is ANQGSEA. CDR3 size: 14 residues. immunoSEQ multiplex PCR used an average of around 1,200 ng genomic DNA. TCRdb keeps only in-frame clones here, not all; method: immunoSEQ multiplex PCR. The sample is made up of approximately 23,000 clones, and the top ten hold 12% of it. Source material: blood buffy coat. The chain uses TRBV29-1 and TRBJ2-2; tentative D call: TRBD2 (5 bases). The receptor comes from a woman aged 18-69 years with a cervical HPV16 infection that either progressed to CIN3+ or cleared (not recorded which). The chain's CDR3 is CSVERTSNTGELFF. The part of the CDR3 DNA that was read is TGCAGCGTTGAAAGGACTTCGAACACCGGGGAG.